The TCR beta chain under discussion was sequenced for a study of patients and donors after allogeneic stem cell transplantation. TCRdb reprocessed the RT-PCR reads via MiXCR and lists one record per CDR3 protein. The data contain 20,000 or so distinct CDR3 sequences, around 28% of them singletons. The CDR3 loop spans 15 amino acids. Trimming left V 4 bases short and J 4 bases short, with 16 bases between. Germline-derived CDR1 and CDR2 are LGHDT and YNNKEL (reference sequence). The TCR was taken from a human donor who was either an allogeneic HSCT recipient or a stem cell or donor lymphocyte infusion donor (not recorded which). It is not recorded whose cells these are; they may come from a transplant donor. Sequencing was done on a sample of blood, either unsorted or a sorted T cell fraction (not recorded which). The V and J genes are TRBV3-1 and TRBJ1-2; D is unresolved. Here the CDR3 DNA reads TGTGCCAGCAGCCTTTCGACCGTTAACGTCTATGGCTACACCTTC. Its translation: CASSLSTVNVYGYTF.